This T cell receptor beta chain was captured in a study of T cell changes during pregnancy in multiple sclerosis. The protocol was immunoSEQ multiplex PCR, while the TCRdb copy is restricted to in-frame clones and leaves out a portion. Of tens of thousands of clones listed, 90% were seen once; the top ten hold approximately 2.8%. This sequence originates from a female donor with multiple sclerosis, enrolled in a pregnancy study. Source: CD8+ T cells from peripheral blood mononuclear cells, taken before pregnancy.

For the CDR3, the DNA is TGTGCCAGTACTCCGGGACAGGGGGCGCCTAAGGATGGCTACACCTTC. It codes for CASTPGQGAPKDGYTF. This rearrangement joins TRBV19 to TRBJ1-2, with 12 positions matching TRBD1. There are 16 residues in the CDR3. V dropped 7 bases and J dropped 6; count of bases not matched to a gene: 12. Per the germline V gene, CDR1 is LNHDA and CDR2 is SQIVND (reference sequence). Based on the CDR3 plus reference TRBV19 and TRBJ1-2, the full variable domain is DGGITQSPKYLFRKEGQNVTLSCEQNLNHDAMYWYRQDPGQGLRLIYYSQIVNDFQKGDIAEGYSVSREKKESFPLTVTSAQKNPTAFYLCASTPGQGAPKDGYTFGSGTRLTVV.